These 20 T cell receptor beta chains were sequenced from one sample in a study of shared clonotypes between healthy human individuals. Here immunoSEQ multiplex PCR was the method, and the copy in TCRdb shows in-frame clones only, minus some. The sample has some 2.4 million clones, approximately 93% seen once. Sample: naive CD4+ T cells from PBMCs. As to subset: CD45RA+ positively selected. All receptors derive from a man between 18 and 35 years old in good health. Some clones in this sample may be carry-over from other donors' samples.

The DNA of the CDR3 is TGTGCCAGCAGACTAGCGGCGCTCACCTACGAGCAGTACTTC. This codes for CASRLAALTYEQYF. J is TRBJ2-7 and V is TRBV6-1; TRBD2 aligns across 8 bases. The CDR3 has 14 amino acids. J lost 2 bases, V lost 6 bases, and 6 bases had no gene match. Per germline, CDR1 MNHNS and CDR2 SASEGT.

The V and J genes are TRBV19 and TRBJ1-1; D might be TRBD1 (5 bases). This CDR3 has 14 residues. Germline-derived CDR1 and CDR2 are LNHDA and SQIVND (reference sequence). The V and J ends lost 5 bases and 5 bases respectively, with 15 bases between them. CDR3 loop: CASSVSVGRTEAFF. Written as DNA, the CDR3 is TGTGCCAGTAGTGTTTCGGTGGGGCGGACTGAAGCTTTCTTT.

The chain uses TRBV18 and TRBJ2-4, with a weak D call TRBD1 (5 bases). The germline CDR1 and CDR2 sequences are KGHSH and LQKENI. The V gene lost 2 bases and the J gene lost 6 bases, with 14 bases spanning the gap. The CDR3 runs to 15 residues. The CDR3 nucleotides are TGTGCCAGCTCACCAAAAGGAGTCCAGGGAAACATTCAGTACTTC. Residues: CASSPKGVQGNIQYF.

V and J are TRBV11-2 and TRBJ2-1, with unresolved D. CDR1 and CDR2 (germline): SGHAT, FQNNGV. Deletions cut 4 bases from V and 7 bases from J, with 8 bases between. This CDR3 spans 12 amino acids. Written as DNA, the CDR3 is TGTGCCAGCAGCTACAATACTAATGAGCAGTTCTTC. It encodes CASSYNTNEQFF.

The chain uses TRBV7-8 and TRBJ2-1; unclear D gene. Trimming left V 1 base short and J 5 bases short, with 9 bases between. This CDR3 has 14 residues. CDR1 and CDR2 (germline): SGHVS, FQNEAQ. The CDR3 is CASSLGRQNNEQFF. The CDR3 DNA follows: TGTGCCAGCAGCTTAGGGCGTCAGAACAATGAGCAGTTCTTC.

CDR3 sequence: CASSLADGLGTQYF. CDR3 DNA sequence: TGTGCCAGCAGCTTAGCGGATGGCTTGGGGACCCAGTACTTC. This sequence joins TRBV7-6 and TRBJ2-5, with no clear D. With 0 bases removed from V and 7 bases from J, the gap between germline ends came to 12 bases. The CDR3 has 14 amino acids. The germline gives CDR1 SGHVS, CDR2 FNYEAQ.

This clone was observed a handful of times. The V gene is TRBV29-1, the J gene TRBJ1-2; D not certain. The CDR3 extends over 9 amino acids. The V end lost 2 bases, the J end lost 13 bases, and 8 bases lay between the germline ends. Looked up from germline, CDR1 is SQVTM and CDR2 is ANQGSEA. The CDR3 loop is CSVERHGTF. In DNA form, the CDR3 reads TGCAGCGTTGAACGCCACGGCACCTTC.

The genes are TRBV6-5 and TRBJ2-1; D not certain. V was pared by 0 bases and J by 12 bases, with 15 bases between. Germline lookup yields CDR1 MNHEY and CDR2 SVGAGI. The CDR3 spans 14 residues. CDR3 in amino acids: CASSYSRGVAWQFF. The CDR3 DNA reads TGTGCCAGCAGTTACTCGCGTGGGGTGGCGTGGCAGTTCTTC.

The chain joins TRBV18 to TRBJ2-7, with D possibly matching TRBD2 (5 bases). This CDR3 region has 16 residues. Germline assignment: CDR1 KGHSH and CDR2 LQKENI. Between the trimmed V and J ends, which lost 3 bases and 2 bases, there was a span of 17 bases. CDR3 sequence reads: CASSPMGAGTTYEQYF. In nucleotides, the CDR3 is TGTGCCAGCTCACCGATGGGCGCGGGTACGACCTACGAGCAGTACTTC.

The chain carries TRBV28 and TRBJ1-4; 10 nucleotides align to TRBD1. The CDR3 spans 16 residues. V trimming: 5 bases; J trimming: 8 bases; junction bases outside the gene matches: 11. The V gene's germline CDR1 is MDHEN and CDR2 SYDVKM. The CDR3: CASSARDRGVREKLFF. The CDR3 nucleotides are TGTGCCAGCAGTGCCCGGGACAGGGGAGTTAGGGAAAAACTGTTTTTT.

The V gene is TRBV7-9, the J gene TRBJ2-5, with D perhaps matching TRBD2 (5 bases). The ends were cut back, 7 bases at V and 2 bases at J, with 11 bases in the middle. This CDR3 region has 13 residues. CDR1 SEHNR and CDR2 FQNEAQ come from the germline V gene (reference sequence). DNA for the CDR3: TGTGCCAGCAAGTTTGGACTGCAAGAGACCCAGTACTTC. This gives the protein CASKFGLQETQYF. The complete variable domain, with remaining parts taken from reference TRBV7-9 and TRBJ2-5, reads DTGVSQNPRHKITKRGQNVTFRCDPISEHNRLYWYRQTLGQGPEFLTYFQNEAQLEKSRLLSDRFSAERPKGSFSTLEIQRTEQGDSAMYLCASKFGLQETQYFGPGTRLLVL.

The chain carries TRBV5-1 and TRBJ2-1; maybe TRBD2 (5 bases). Trimming took off 1 base at V and 10 bases at J, with 15 bases between the two ends. The CDR3 runs to 14 residues. CDR1 and CDR2 (germline): SGHRS, YFSETQ. The CDR3 loop is CASSLYAGGREQFF. The CDR3 bases are TGCGCCAGCAGCTTGTACGCGGGTGGAAGGGAGCAGTTCTTC.

In its sample, this clone was seen once. The chain uses TRBV7-9 and TRBJ2-3; 9 nucleotides match TRBD1. The V segment lost 5 bases and the J segment 0 bases; nucleotides outside the gene matches: 3. Germline values: CDR1 SEHNR, CDR2 FQNEAQ (reference sequence). The CDR3 length is 15 residues. In DNA, the CDR3 is TGTGCCAGCAGCACCACAGGGGGCAGCACAGATACGCAGTATTTT. It is translated as CASSTTGGSTDTQYF.

The chain links TRBV28 to TRBJ1-5, with D unresolved. The CDR3 extends over 13 amino acids. The germline gives CDR1 MDHEN, CDR2 SYDVKM. V shed 10 bases and J shed 2 bases, with 12 bases lying between them. As DNA, the CDR3 is TGTGCCACCCTTACTAGGGGCAATCAGCCCCAGCATTTT. Protein product: CATLTRGNQPQHF. The entire variable domain, with the rest obtained from reference TRBV28 and TRBJ1-5, is as follows: DVKVTQSSRYLVKRTGEKVFLECVQDMDHENMFWYRQDPGLGLRLIYFSYDVKMKEKGDIPEGYSVSREKKERFSLILESASTNQTSMYLCATLTRGNQPQHFGDGTRLSIL.

This CDR3 reads CASSLDTYEQYF. CDR3 DNA sequence: TGTGCCAGCAGCTTGGACACCTACGAGCAGTACTTC. V is TRBV11-1 and J is TRBJ2-7; tentative D call: TRBD1 (5 bases). Trimming cost V 3 bases and J 2 bases, with 5 bases left between them. The CDR3 length is 12 residues. The germline CDR1 and CDR2 sequences are SGHAT and FQDESV (reference sequence).

The chain links TRBV15 to TRBJ2-3; 9 bases fit TRBD2. The V gene end was trimmed by 0 bases and the J gene end by 6 bases; junction bases not matched to a gene: 7. This CDR3 region has 16 residues. Germline V gene data show CDR1 as LNHNV and CDR2 as YYDKDF (reference sequence). CDR3 coding DNA: TGTGCCACCAGCAGAGACATAGCGGGAGTGGCGGATACGCAGTATTTT. It encodes CATSRDIAGVADTQYF.

The sample holds one count of this clone. The chain uses TRBV5-1 and TRBJ1-4; D is undetermined. CDR3 length equals 17 residues. Germline CDR1 is SGHRS and CDR2 is YFSETQ. Trimming pared 4 bases from V and 3 bases from J, leaving 19 bases between. Here the CDR3 reads CASSPAGPKTPNEKLFF. The CDR3 coding sequence is TGCGCCAGCAGCCCGGCCGGACCGAAAACCCCTAATGAAAAACTGTTTTTT.

V gene TRBV4-1 combines with J gene TRBJ2-2; TRBD1 is a possible D gene (5 bases). Germline V lookup: CDR1 MGHRA, CDR2 YSYEKL. Trimming removed 3 bases at V and 5 bases at J, with 10 bases between. This CDR3 comprises 14 residues. The CDR3 here is CASSHDQGTGELFF. In nucleotides, the CDR3 is TGCGCCAGCAGCCATGACCAGGGTACCGGGGAGCTGTTTTTT.

This clone has a handful of counts. This chain uses TRBV6-4 with TRBJ2-3; TRBD2 aligns across 11 bases. CDR1 MRHNA and CDR2 SNTAGT come from the germline V gene. Unmatched junction bases numbered 2, after V lost 5 bases and J lost 4 bases. The CDR3 runs to 14 residues. In DNA, the CDR3 is TGTGCCAGCAGTTTAGCGGGAGGGGCAGATACGCAGTATTTT. It codes for CASSLAGGADTQYF.

The V gene is TRBV27, the J gene TRBJ1-1; D possibly corresponds to TRBD1 (5 bases). Germline-derived CDR1 and CDR2 are MNHEY and SMNVEV (reference sequence). V lost 2 bases and J 4 bases, leaving 11 bases between the germline ends. This CDR3 comprises 14 residues. The CDR3 region is CASSLMQGTTEAFF. The CDR3 DNA reads TGTGCCAGCAGTTTAATGCAGGGTACCACTGAAGCTTTCTTT.